A single sample gave rise to the 24 T cell receptor beta chains below, sequenced in a study of cytomegalovirus exposure and HLA in healthy donors. Primers: 60 Vbeta forward and 13 Jbeta reverse. Only in-frame clones appear in the TCRdb table, and some are missing; sequencing was by immunoSEQ multiplex PCR. The sample has 200,000 to 250,000 clones, roughly 79% seen once. The sample consisted of PBMCs. The receptors stem from a woman aged 40 to 50 in good health and CMV-seronegative.

Notes on this clone: One end of the junction is discordant with germline, which a read error may explain. The chain has TRBV5-8 and TRBJ1-5; D not resolved. Germline V gene lookup returns CDR1 SGHTS and CDR2 YDEGEE. The CDR3 loop spans 13 amino acids. CDR3 sequence reads: CASRLERDWPQHF. CDR3 sequence (DNA): TGTGCCAGCAGATTGGAGCGGGATTGGCCCCAGCATTTT.

With respect to this clone: Compared with germline, one end of the junction differs, possibly owing to a read error. The chain has TRBV7-9 and TRBJ1-1; tentatively, D is TRBD1 (5 bases). This CDR3 region has 13 residues. Per the germline V gene, CDR1 is SEHNR and CDR2 is FQNEAQ (reference sequence). The CDR3 loop reads CSSSQQEGTEAFF. CDR3 bases: TGTTCCAGCAGTCAACAGGAGGGCACTGAAGCTTTCTTT.

The gene calls are TRBV11-3 and TRBJ1-1; D call uncertain. The CDR3 consists of 16 residues. Between the trimmed V and J ends, which lost 1 base and 0 bases, there was a span of 12 bases. Germline V gives CDR1 SGHNT, CDR2 YENEEA. CDR3 sequence reads: CASSLGFTIMNTEAFF. In nucleotides, the CDR3 is TGTGCCAGCAGCTTAGGCTTCACAATCATGAACACTGAAGCTTTCTTT.

A remark on this clone: One junction end does not reproduce the germline sequence, and a read error may be involved. The chain links TRBV7-9 to TRBJ2-1; 11 nucleotides line up with TRBD2. Germline-derived CDR1 and CDR2 are SEHNR and FQNEAQ (reference sequence). CDR3 length: 16 amino acids. For the CDR3, the DNA is TGTTCCAGCAGCTTAGTTCGTAGCGGGGGGGGAGGGGAGCAGTTCTTC. The encoded protein is CSSSLVRSGGGGEQFF.

This clone occurred a few times. The chain couples TRBV4-2 to TRBJ2-2; unclear D gene. Germline assignment: CDR1 LGHNA and CDR2 YNFKEQ. Trimming removed 1 base at V and 5 bases at J, with 2 bases between. The CDR3 runs to 12 residues. The CDR3 protein is CASSQATGELFF. The CDR3, as DNA: TGTGCCAGCAGCCAAGCAACCGGGGAGCTGTTTTTT.

The V call is TRBV28, the J call TRBJ1-2; a weak D match, TRBD1 (5 bases). This CDR3 spans 15 amino acids. Trimming pared 3 bases from V and 4 bases from J, leaving 15 bases between. From germline, CDR1 is MDHEN and CDR2 SYDVKM. CDR3 sequence reads: CASSFTRDRVYGYTF. As DNA, the CDR3 is TGTGCCAGCAGTTTCACACGAGACAGAGTCTATGGCTACACCTTC.

V usage is TRBV6-6 and J usage is TRBJ2-3, with D perhaps TRBD2 (5 bases). Germline V gene data show CDR1 as MNHNY and CDR2 as SVGAGI (reference sequence). The ends were cut back, 4 bases at V and 6 bases at J, with 8 bases in the middle. The CDR3 has 12 residues. The CDR3 reads CASSFGGDTQYF. The CDR3 DNA is TGTGCCAGCAGTTTTGGCGGGGATACGCAGTATTTT.

Only one count was recorded for this clone. The genes are TRBV19 and TRBJ2-2; 7 bases map to TRBD1. The CDR3 contains 13 residues. After removal of 8 bases from V and 7 bases from J, the junction contained 7 bases not matched to a gene. Germline CDR1 LNHDA, CDR2 SQIVND (reference sequence). CDR3 nucleotides: TGTGCCAGTCGCAAGGGGGCCGTCGGGGAGCTGTTTTTT. Its translation is CASRKGAVGELFF. Full variable domain (outside the CDR3, taken from reference TRBV19 and TRBJ2-2): DGGITQSPKYLFRKEGQNVTLSCEQNLNHDAMYWYRQDPGQGLRLIYYSQIVNDFQKGDIAEGYSVSREKKESFPLTVTSAQKNPTAFYLCASRKGAVGELFFGEGSRLTVL.

The rearrangement uses TRBV6-1 and TRBJ1-2, with D unclear. The CDR3 sequence is 12 residues long. Germline CDR1 reads MNHNS; CDR2 reads SASEGT. Trimming stripped 7 bases from V and 5 bases from J, with 11 bases between. As DNA, the CDR3 is TGTGCCAGCACCCCAAGAGGGTATGGCTACACCTTC. It yields the protein CASTPRGYGYTF.

The chain joins TRBV5-6 to TRBJ2-1; 7 bases map to TRBD1. Trimming at V came to 7 bases and at J to 2 bases, leaving 6 bases not matched to a gene. The germline V gene encodes CDR1 SGHDT and CDR2 YYEEEE. CDR3 length equals 14 residues. The CDR3 loop reads CASSQGNPYNEQFF. The CDR3 region has the DNA TGTGCCAGCTCACAGGGGAATCCCTACAATGAGCAGTTCTTC.

The chain employs TRBV4-1 and TRBJ1-2, with 8 bases aligning to TRBD1. J lost 5 bases, V lost 2 bases, and 7 bases had no gene match. The germline CDR1 and CDR2 sequences are MGHRA and YSYEKL. The length of the CDR3 is 15 residues. As DNA, the CDR3 is TGCGCCAGCAGCCAACCGGGACAGGCAGGATATGGCTACACCTTC. Amino acids: CASSQPGQAGYGYTF.

V usage is TRBV10-3 and J usage is TRBJ1-2; D is possibly TRBD1 (5 bases). Germline V CDR1 and CDR2: ENHRY, SYGVKD. The CDR3 loop spans 12 amino acids. The V and J ends lost 2 bases and 10 bases respectively, with 11 bases between them. The CDR3 loop reads CAISESVQVYTF. DNA of the CDR3: TGTGCCATCAGTGAGAGTGTACAGGTCTACACCTTC.

The chain combines TRBV6-5 with TRBJ2-7; no clear D. The CDR3 has 11 residues. The V gene lost 7 bases and the J gene lost 3 bases, with 7 bases spanning the gap. CDR1 is MNHEY and CDR2 is SVGAGI in the germline V gene. The chain's CDR3 is CASMSFYEQYF. The CDR3 DNA reads TGTGCCAGCATGAGTTTCTACGAGCAGTACTTC.

The V gene is TRBV2, the J gene TRBJ2-3; 7 nucleotides line up with TRBD2. Germline V CDR1 and CDR2: SNHLY, FYNNEI. This CDR3 is 15 amino acids long. The trim removed 2 bases at V and 7 bases at J, leaving 9 bases unmatched. The CDR3 DNA reads as TGTGCCAGCAGTGAATGGGGGGGACTACAAAATACGCAGTATTTT. Translation gives CASSEWGGLQNTQYF.

V is TRBV19 and J is TRBJ2-6; D is uncertain. CDR1 and CDR2 (germline): LNHDA, SQIVND (reference sequence). The CDR3 runs to 15 residues. The V gene lost 4 bases and the J gene lost 0 bases, with 7 bases spanning the gap. The CDR3 DNA reads TGTGCCAGTAGTACACGGAGCTCTGGGGCCAACGTCCTGACTTTC. As protein: CASSTRSSGANVLTF.

The DNA for the CDR3 is TGTGCCAGCAGTGATGGGACAGGGGTGACTAACACCATATATTTT. Translation gives CASSDGTGVTNTIYF. This chain joins TRBV6-1 and TRBJ1-3; 10 nucleotides match TRBD1. This CDR3 contains 15 residues. Losses at the gene ends were 3 bases for V and 7 bases for J; bases not matched to a gene: 6. In germline, CDR1 is MNHNS, CDR2 SASEGT.

This chain connects TRBV5-1 to TRBJ2-3, with 7 bases matching TRBD2. This CDR3 has 18 amino acids. The V segment lost 7 bases and the J segment 0 bases; nucleotides outside the gene matches: 17. Germline V gene lookup returns CDR1 SGHRS and CDR2 YFSETQ. CDR3 in DNA: TGCGCCAGCCGTTCCCCCCGGGGGGTTGGAGTCAGCACAGATACGCAGTATTTT. Translated: CASRSPRGVGVSTDTQYF.

This chain uses TRBV25-1 with TRBJ1-2, with 12 bases that match TRBD1. Germline assignment: CDR1 MGHDK and CDR2 SYGVNS. The CDR3 runs 17 residues. Trimming at V came to 2 bases and at J to 3 bases, leaving 7 bases not matched to a gene. As DNA, the CDR3 is TGTGCCAGCAGTGAAGGCGGGACAGGGGGCAGGGACTATGGCTACACCTTC. Translation gives CASSEGGTGGRDYGYTF.

The V gene is TRBV7-2, the J gene TRBJ2-7; 11 bases map to TRBD2. The germline V gene encodes CDR1 SGHTA and CDR2 FQGNSA. J gave up 2 bases and V 0 bases, and 3 bases lay outside the gene matches. The CDR3 extends over 16 amino acids. The CDR3, as DNA: TGTGCCAGCAGCTTAGCAGCTAGCGGGGGGCCCTACGAGCAGTACTTC. Residues: CASSLAASGGPYEQYF.

This clone has only one observation. The V and J genes are TRBV27 and TRBJ2-7; possibly TRBD1 for D (6 bases). Germline CDR1 MNHEY, CDR2 SMNVEV (reference sequence). Between the trimmed V and J ends, which lost 2 bases and 3 bases, there was a span of 8 bases. The CDR3 length is 13 residues. The CDR3 region is CASSLTGFYEQYF. For the CDR3, the DNA is TGTGCCAGCAGTTTAACAGGGTTCTACGAGCAGTACTTC.

This sequence joins TRBV15 and TRBJ2-7, with TRBD1 identical over 10 bases. This CDR3 has 15 amino acids. The ends lost 5 bases at V and 5 bases at J; junction bases unmatched: 9. Per the germline V gene, CDR1 is LNHNV and CDR2 is YYDKDF (reference sequence). CDR3 protein: CATSHRDRGYDEQYF. CDR3 DNA: TGTGCCACCAGCCACCGGGACAGGGGTTACGACGAGCAGTACTTC. The full variable domain, in which reference TRBV15 and TRBJ2-7 provide the parts outside the CDR3, is DAMVIQNPRYQVTQFGKPVTLSCSQTLNHNVMYWYQQKSSQAPKLLFHYYDKDFNNEADTPDNFQSRRPNTSFCFLDIRSPGLGDTAMYLCATSHRDRGYDEQYFGPGTRLTVT.

V and J are TRBV9 and TRBJ2-2; 8 bases map to TRBD1. The V gene end was trimmed by 4 bases and the J gene end by 5 bases; junction bases not matched to a gene: 7. Germline V lookup: CDR1 SGDLS, CDR2 YYNGEE. This CDR3 spans 15 amino acids. The CDR3 DNA reads TGTGCCAGCAGCCCAGGGGGCGGACTTACCGGGGAGCTGTTTTTT. Translated, it gives CASSPGGGLTGELFF.

V usage is TRBV11-2 and J usage is TRBJ2-7, with 9 bases fitting TRBD1. Losses at the gene ends were 2 bases for V and 5 bases for J; bases not matched to a gene: 7. This CDR3 has 15 amino acids. Germline V gene data show CDR1 as SGHAT and CDR2 as FQNNGV. CDR3 nucleotide sequence: TGTGCCAGCAGCTTAAATACAGGGGGCTACGACGAGCAGTACTTC. It encodes CASSLNTGGYDEQYF.

The V call is TRBV27, the J call TRBJ1-5; a weak D match, TRBD1 (5 bases). V was cut by 6 bases and J by 6 bases, with 9 bases left in between. Looked up from germline, CDR1 is MNHEY and CDR2 is SMNVEV (reference sequence). This CDR3 has 12 amino acids. The CDR3 region has the DNA TGTGCCAGCAGGAGGGGAGGTCAGCCCCAGCATTTT. This encodes CASRRGGQPQHF.